Listed below are T cell receptor beta chains from one sample, sequenced in a study of blood T cells in healthy people across ages. One entry per CDR3 protein results from TCRdb running MiXCR on the 5' RACE reads. Seen here are about a million distinct CDR3 sequences, roughly half observed once, and the top ten hold about 22%. The sample was blood. Receptors were obtained from a woman aged 55 to 70 in good health. Each CDR3 is given with its conserved first and last residue. Each record gives: V gene, D gene, clone size, J gene, CDR3 DNA, CDR3 protein. A D gene is named only where the DNA matches it firmly. A clone size is listed for some rows: how often the clone was seen (once, few, many), or a class if it is expanded.

TRBV18,TRBD2,.,TRBJ2-1,TGTGCCAGCTCGCGGACTAGCGGGAAGTCTCGGGTTGAGCAGTTCTTC,CASSRTSGKSRVEQFF
TRBV28,TRBD1,.,TRBJ2-7,TGTGCCAGCAGCCCCCATGGGGACAGGGGAACCCTATACGAGCAGTACTTC,CASSPHGDRGTLYEQYF
TRBV5-1,TRBD2,.,TRBJ2-1,TGCGCCAGCAGCGCCCTCGGGCGGGAGGGCCTAGATGAGCAGTTCTTC,CASSALGREGLDEQFF
TRBV6-2/TRBV6-3,TRBD1,.,TRBJ1-5,TGTGCCAGCAGTTACTGGGGACAGAGGAGCAATCAGCCCCAGCATTTT,CASSYWGQRSNQPQHF
TRBV4-1,TRBD1,.,TRBJ2-1,TGCGCCAGCAGCCAAAGATGGGTGGGACAGGGTCGACATGAGCAGTTCTTC,CASSQRWVGQGRHEQFF
TRBV6-5,TRBD1,few,TRBJ2-7,TGTGCCAGCAGCGAACGGGACAGCCGAAGCGAGCAGTACTTC,CASSERDSRSEQYF
TRBV20-1,.,few,TRBJ1-2,TGCAGTGCAACACGGGACACCTATGGCTACACCTTC,CSATRDTYGYTF
TRBV20-1,.,many,TRBJ2-1,TGCAGTGCTAGACTAGCCAATGAGCAGTTCTTC,CSARLANEQFF
TRBV27,.,.,TRBJ1-5,TGTGCCAGCAGTTTGCGGAAGCATAGCAATCAGCCCCAGCATTTT,CASSLRKHSNQPQHF
TRBV20-1,.,once,TRBJ2-2,TGCAGTGCTAGGTGGGGGGAGCGGCCCGGGGAGCTGTTTTTT,CSARWGERPGELFF